This T cell receptor beta chain is drawn from a study of shared clonotypes between healthy human individuals. As processed by the authors: Junction-only sequences produced by ImmunoSEQ had no quality scores, so filtering differed. The data were produced by immunoSEQ multiplex PCR, yet TCRdb's version contains in-frame clones alone and is incomplete. V and J calls and clone size are as listed in that table; D and trimming were resolved from the DNA. The table shows about 470,000 clones, with about 85% occurring only once. Germline CDR1 is SNHLY and CDR2 is FYNNEI. This CDR3 has 13 residues. Deletions cut 1 base from V and 5 bases from J, with 8 bases between.

This sequence originates from a woman in her thirties or forties in good health. Some clones in this sample may be carry-over from other donors' samples. This sequence joins TRBV2 and TRBJ2-5; D is undetermined. The sequenced sample consisted of PBMCs. The CDR3 DNA reads as TGTGCCAGCAGTGAAGAGGTTGACGAGACCCAGTACTTC. This gives the protein CASSEEVDETQYF.